This T cell receptor beta chain comes out of a study of regulatory T cells in long-lasting Graves disease. Overall study: Antithyroid drugs had been taken by newly diagnosed Graves' patients for under 3 months. Whole-study results and caveats: New patients shared 950 to 1,000 public clonotypes, fewer than the approximately 2,500 shared by persistent patients.

The time point is: newly diagnosed GD, antithyroid drugs for less than 3 months. Preparation of the TCR library used RNA extracted from PBMCs. Building the TCR beta libraries relied on iRepertoire HTBI primers, and CDR3 regions underwent Arm-PCR. TCRdb re-called the multiplex PCR reads with MiXCR, one entry per CDR3 protein. The table has some 560,000 distinct CDR3 sequences, roughly 16% seen once. For this clonotype: No antigen is known for it. Sequence at one end of the junction differs from germline and may be a read error.

The same sample was also studied in work on T cells in Graves' hyperthyroidism and ophthalmopathy. As that report states: Patients showing uncontrolled infection, other autoimmune disease, pregnancy or lactation were ineligible.

This receptor was identified in a woman aged 35-65 years with Graves disease. The sequenced sample was peripheral blood mononuclear cells (PBMCs), obtained at new diagnosis, from a patient treated with antithyroid drugs.

The CDR3 DNA reads as TGCAGCGTTGACGCTTGGCAGGGGAAGGGATTC. Its translation: CSVDAWQGKGF. The V gene is TRBV29-1, the J gene TRBJ1-2; tentative D call: TRBD1 (6 bases). The CDR3 sequence is 11 residues long. CDR1 is SQVTM and CDR2 is ANQGSEA in the germline V gene.